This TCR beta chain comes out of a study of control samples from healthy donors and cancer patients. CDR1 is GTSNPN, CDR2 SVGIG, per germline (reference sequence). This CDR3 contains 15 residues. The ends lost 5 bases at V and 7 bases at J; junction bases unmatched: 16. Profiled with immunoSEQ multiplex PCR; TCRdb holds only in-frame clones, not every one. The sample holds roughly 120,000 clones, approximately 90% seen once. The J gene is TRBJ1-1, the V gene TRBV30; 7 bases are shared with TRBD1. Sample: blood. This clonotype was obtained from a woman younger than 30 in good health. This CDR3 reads CAWGIPGTVRSEAFF. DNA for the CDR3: TGTGCCTGGGGGATACCCGGGACAGTGAGAAGTGAAGCTTTCTTT.